This T cell receptor beta chain was observed in a study of sequential checkpoint blockade in melanoma. J was trimmed by 3 bases and V by 3 bases; bases with no gene match: 8. The germline CDR1 and CDR2 sequences are LNHNV and YYDKDF (reference sequence). This CDR3 has 15 residues. Some clones are missing from TCRdb's copy, which holds only in-frame ones; the method was immunoSEQ multiplex PCR. Of some 18,000 clones detected, roughly 73% appear once; the ten largest clones hold more than 4%. Only a few counts were recorded for this clone. Treatment denoted: randomized to nivolumab then ipilimumab (arm A) or the reverse (arm B).

V usage is TRBV15 and J usage is TRBJ2-7; 7 nucleotides match TRBD1. Sequencing used tumor tissue (inferred from file names), obtained from a patient given nivolumab and ipilimumab in sequence. The receptor comes from a human donor with melanoma. The CDR3 nucleotides are TGTGCCACCAGCAGCAGCCCGGGACAGCTCTACGAGCAGTACTTC. Its protein is CATSSSPGQLYEQYF.